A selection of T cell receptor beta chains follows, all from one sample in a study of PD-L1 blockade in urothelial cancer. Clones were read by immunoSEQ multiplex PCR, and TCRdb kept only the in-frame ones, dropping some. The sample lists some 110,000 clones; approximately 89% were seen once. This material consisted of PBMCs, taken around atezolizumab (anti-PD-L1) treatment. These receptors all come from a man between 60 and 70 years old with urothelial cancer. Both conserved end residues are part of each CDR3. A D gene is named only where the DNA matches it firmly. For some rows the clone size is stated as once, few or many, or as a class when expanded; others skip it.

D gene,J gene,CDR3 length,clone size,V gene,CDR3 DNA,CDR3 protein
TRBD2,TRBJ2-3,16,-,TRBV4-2,TGTGCCAGCAGCCCCCAGCAGCGGGGGGGCAGAGATACGCAGTATTTT,CASSPQQRGGRDTQYF
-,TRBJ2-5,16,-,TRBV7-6,TGTGCCAGCAGCTTAAACTCGGGACACAGGACGGAGACCCAGTACTTC,CASSLNSGHRTETQYF
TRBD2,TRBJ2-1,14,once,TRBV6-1,TGTGCCAGCAGTTCGACTAGCGGCTACAATGAGCAGTTCTTC,CASSSTSGYNEQFF
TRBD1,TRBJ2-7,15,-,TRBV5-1,TGCGCCAGCAGCTTGAGCCTGGGGACAGAGGGCGAGCAGTACTTC,CASSLSLGTEGEQYF
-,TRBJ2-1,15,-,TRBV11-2,TGTGCCAGCAGCTTAGATCCGGGAACCTACAATGAGCAGTTCTTC,CASSLDPGTYNEQFF
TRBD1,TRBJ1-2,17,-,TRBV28,TGTGCCAGCAGTTTATGGAATATCGCTGACAGGGACTATGGCTACACCTTC,CASSLWNIADRDYGYTF
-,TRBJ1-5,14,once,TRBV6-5,TGTGCCAGCTCTCGGCAAGGGAGTGCTCAGCCCCAGCATTTT,CASSRQGSAQPQHF
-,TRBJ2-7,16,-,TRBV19,TGTGCCAGTAGTCCCATACAGCGGGCGGGGACCTACGAGCAGTACTTC,CASSPIQRAGTYEQYF
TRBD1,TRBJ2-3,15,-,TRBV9,TGTGCCAGCAGCGGATGGGACAGGGGCGGGGATACGCAGTATTTT,CASSGWDRGGDTQYF
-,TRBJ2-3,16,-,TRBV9,TGTGCCAGCAGCGGAGGGATAGGTATTGGCACAGATACGCAGTATTTT,CASSGGIGIGTDTQYF
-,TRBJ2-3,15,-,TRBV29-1,TGCAGCGTTCAAAACAGACAGACTAGCACAGATACGCAGTATTTT,CSVQNRQTSTDTQYF
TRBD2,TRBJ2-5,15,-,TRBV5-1,TGCGCCAGCAGCTTCCAGCGGGGGGAGTCAGAGACCCAGTACTTC,CASSFQRGESETQYF
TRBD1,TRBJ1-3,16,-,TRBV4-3,TGCGCCAGCAGCCCCGGGGGACAGGGTAAAGGAAACACCATATATTTT,CASSPGGQGKGNTIYF
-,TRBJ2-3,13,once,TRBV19,TGTGCCAGTAGTATAGCCAACACAGATACGCAGTATTTT,CASSIANTDTQYF
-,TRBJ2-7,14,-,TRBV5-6,TGTGCCAGCAGCTCTAGGGGTGGATCCTACGAGCAGTACTTC,CASSSRGGSYEQYF
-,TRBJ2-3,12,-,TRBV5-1,TGCGCCAGCAGCCTAGGGGTAGATACGCAGTATTTT,CASSLGVDTQYF
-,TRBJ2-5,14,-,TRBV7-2,TGTGCCAGCAGCCGATTCTCGGGAGAAGAGACCCAGTACTTC,CASSRFSGEETQYF
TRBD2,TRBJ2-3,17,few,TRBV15,TGTGCCACCAGCAGGCAGCGGAGCGGGGGGTTCACAGATACGCAGTATTTT,CATSRQRSGGFTDTQYF